Each of the 27 T cell receptor beta chains below was sequenced from the same sample in a study of response to subunit inactivated influenza vaccine. TCRdb reanalysed the RT-PCR reads using MiXCR and keeps one entry per CDR3 protein. The sample lists 290,000 or so distinct CDR3 sequences, approximately 21% occurring once. The sequencing here drew on PBMCs from blood, taken about 20 months after vaccination. All receptors derive from a man between 50 and 75 years old who received an inactivated influenza vaccine.

This clonotype occurred a few times. The chain carries TRBV20-1 and TRBJ1-5; TRBD1 aligns across 8 bases. The CDR3 runs 19 residues. Germline V lookup: CDR1 DFQATT, CDR2 SNEGSKA (reference sequence). CDR3: CRMTQPAGQDGGINQPQHF. For the CDR3, the DNA is TGCAGAATGACCCAACCGGCGGGACAGGATGGGGGAATCAATCAGCCCCAGCATTTT.

This clonotype came up a few times. This chain uses TRBV9 with TRBJ1-2; 9 bases match TRBD1. J was trimmed by 4 bases and V by 2 bases; bases with no gene match: 6. The CDR3 totals 15 residues. Looked up from germline, CDR1 is SGDLS and CDR2 is YYNGEE. This chain's CDR3 is CASSVSQGARYGYTF. In nucleotides, the CDR3 is TGTGCCAGCAGCGTCTCACAGGGGGCTCGCTATGGCTACACCTTC.

This clonotype has at least ten counts. Germline is not matched at one junction end, which may reflect a read error. The chain couples TRBV7-7 to TRBJ1-4; the D is unclear. CDR1 and CDR2 from the germline V gene are SSHAT and FNYEAQ (reference sequence). This CDR3 contains 13 residues. CDR3 DNA sequence: TGTGCTAGCAGCTTAGGAGGAAGGGAAAAACTGTTTTTT. Protein product: CASSLGGREKLFF.

The J gene is TRBJ2-7, the V gene TRBV6-2 or TRBV6-3, with D possibly matching TRBD1 (5 bases). The V and J ends lost 2 bases and 5 bases respectively, with 13 bases between them. Per germline, CDR1 MNHEY and CDR2 SVGEGT. The CDR3 has 14 amino acids. As DNA, the CDR3 is TGTGCCAGCAGTTACAAATTGACAGACCACGAGCAGTACTTC. It specifies CASSYKLTDHEQYF.

This clonotype occurred many times. The rearrangement links TRBV28 to TRBJ1-6, with TRBD1 matching over 7 bases. The CDR3 loop spans 14 amino acids. V lost 8 bases to trimming and J lost 9 bases; unmatched junction nucleotides: 10. Germline CDR1 is MDHEN and CDR2 is SYDVKM. In nucleotides, the CDR3 is TGTGCCAGCCGAACAGGGGTCTATCTTTCACCCCTCCACTTT. It yields the protein CASRTGVYLSPLHF.

This clonotype showed up just a few times. The chain recombines TRBV7-8 with TRBJ2-3; 8 bases match TRBD1. V gave up 5 bases and J gave up 3 bases; unmatched junction bases: 7. Germline CDR1 reads SGHVS; CDR2 reads FQNEAQ. The CDR3 has 15 residues. The CDR3 here is CASSARTGFTDTQYF. DNA for the CDR3: TGTGCCAGCAGCGCTCGGACAGGGTTTACAGATACGCAGTATTTT.

The chain has TRBV10-3 and TRBJ2-3; 8 bases fit TRBD2. Germline V gene sequence: CDR1 ENHRY, CDR2 SYGVKD. V shed 10 bases and J 3 bases; nucleotides not matched to a gene: 12. The CDR3 covers 15 residues. In nucleotides, the CDR3 is TGTGCCAGCCGGGGTGGCGGGGGGCCAACAGATACGCAGTATTTT. Translating it yields CASRGGGGPTDTQYF.

This clonotype was counted between two and nine times. The genes are TRBV7-3 and TRBJ2-3; perhaps D is TRBD1 or TRBD2 (5 bases each). Trimming removed 3 bases from V and 5 bases from J, with 12 bases in between. This CDR3 is 14 amino acids long. From germline, CDR1 is SGHTA and CDR2 FQGTGA. CDR3 nucleotides: TGTGCCAGCAGCTTCCGGGGCGAACTAGATACGCAGTATTTT. Protein sequence: CASSFRGELDTQYF. The full variable domain, completed using reference TRBV7-3 and TRBJ2-3, is GAGVSQTPSNKVTEKGKYVELRCDPISGHTALYWYRQSLGQGPEFLIYFQGTGAADDSGLPNDRFFAVRPEGSVSTLKIQRTERGDSAVYLCASSFRGELDTQYFGPGTRLTVL.

This clonotype was seen a handful of times. The chain recombines TRBV6-1 with TRBJ2-3; TRBD1 might be the D (5 bases). Germline V CDR1 and CDR2: MNHNS, SASEGT. The CDR3 sequence is 14 residues long. V was pared by 4 bases and J by 1 base, with 9 bases between. In DNA form, the CDR3 reads TGTGCCAGCAGTGTCGGACAACGCACAGATACGCAGTATTTT. The encoded protein is CASSVGQRTDTQYF.

This clonotype was seen once. This chain links TRBV5-5 with TRBJ2-7, with 12 positions matching TRBD2. The V gene end was trimmed by 3 bases and the J gene end by 0 bases; junction bases not matched to a gene: 4. The CDR3 loop spans 16 amino acids. Looked up from germline, CDR1 is SGHKS and CDR2 is YYEKEE (reference sequence). The CDR3 nucleotides read TGTGCCAGCAGCTCCGGACTAGCGGGGAGCTCCTACGAGCAGTACTTC. Protein: CASSSGLAGSSYEQYF.

The chain recombines TRBV12-3 or TRBV12-4 with TRBJ2-7; possible D gene TRBD2, 6 bases. This CDR3 is built from 16 residues. Trimming cost V 1 base and J 6 bases, with 19 bases left between them. The CDR3 DNA sequence: TGTGCCAGCAGTTTAGAAGGAGGGTTAGGCGAAAGCGAGCAGTACTTC. Protein: CASSLEGGLGESEQYF.

The chain has TRBV4-2 and TRBJ1-3; TRBD1 might be the D (6 bases). CDR1 and CDR2 from the germline V gene are LGHNA and YNFKEQ. V was clipped by 4 bases and J by 0 bases, with 13 bases between them. The length of the CDR3 is 16 residues. CDR3 in amino acids: CASSPRQESSGNTIYF. CDR3 nucleotide sequence: TGTGCCAGCAGCCCAAGACAGGAGAGCTCTGGAAACACCATATATTTT.

This chain links TRBV4-2 with TRBJ1-3; D gene uncertain. CDR1 is LGHNA and CDR2 is YNFKEQ in the germline V gene. The CDR3 extends over 17 amino acids. V was clipped by 0 bases and J by 0 bases, with 12 bases between them. Here the CDR3 DNA reads TGTGCCAGCAGCCAAGATCCGGGCCTATTCTCTGGAAACACCATATATTTT. Translating gives CASSQDPGLFSGNTIYF.

This clonotype turned up a few times. The genes are TRBV3-1 and TRBJ2-7; 12 nucleotides align to TRBD2. Germline V CDR1 and CDR2: LGHDT, YNNKEL (reference sequence). This CDR3 spans 16 amino acids. Germline trimming cut 1 base from V and 5 bases from J; bases unmatched to any gene: 6. CDR3 coding DNA: TGTGCCAGCAGCCAAGGTACTAGCGGGAGGACCCACGAGCAGTACTTC. This codes for CASSQGTSGRTHEQYF.

For this clonotype: A much larger clone sits a single nucleotide away, making a read error possible. The chain combines TRBV7-6 with TRBJ2-5; D gene uncertain. Germline-derived CDR1 and CDR2 are SGHVS and FNYEAQ. This CDR3 comprises 11 residues. The CDR3 protein is CASSFSESQYF. Here the CDR3 DNA reads TGTGCCAGCAGCTTCTCTGAGAGCCAGTACTTC.

The chain is built from TRBV29-1 and TRBJ2-4, with 7 positions matching TRBD1. The CDR3 is made up of 13 amino acids. The V and J ends lost 3 bases and 6 bases, in that order; junction bases with no gene match: 5. Germline V gene sequence: CDR1 SQVTM, CDR2 ANQGSEA. The chain's CDR3 is CSVERTGINIQYF. DNA for the CDR3: TGCAGCGTTGAGAGGACAGGAATAAACATTCAGTACTTC.

This clonotype was detected many times. The chain employs TRBV7-6 and TRBJ1-4, with D uncertain. This CDR3 region has 16 residues. Germline V gives CDR1 SGHVS, CDR2 FNYEAQ. Trimming took off 5 bases at V and 0 bases at J, with 13 bases between the two ends. The CDR3, as DNA: TGTGCCAGCAGCCGTCGTTTTAGGTCAACTAATGAAAAACTGTTTTTT. Translated, it gives CASSRRFRSTNEKLFF.

The genes are TRBV6-5 and TRBJ1-6; D not resolved. Germline assignment: CDR1 MNHEY and CDR2 SVGAGI. Trimming removed 2 bases at V and 6 bases at J, with 17 bases between. CDR3 length equals 17 residues. This CDR3 is CASSYVAGAAGNSPLHF. As DNA, the CDR3 is TGTGCCAGCAGTTACGTGGCAGGCGCTGCGGGTAATTCACCCCTCCACTTT.

This clonotype turned up a few times. The chain has TRBV12-3 or TRBV12-4 and TRBJ1-1, with TRBD1 matching over 8 bases. The trim removed 6 bases at V and 6 bases at J, leaving 6 bases unmatched. The CDR3 spans 13 residues. In nucleotides, the CDR3 is TGTGCCAGCAGACTGCAGGGGGCGTCTGAAGCTTTCTTT. This encodes CASRLQGASEAFF.

A remark on this clonotype: Its ends do not fully match the called genes, so a read error is possible. V is TRBV28 and J is TRBJ2-1; TRBD2 matches 8 bases. Germline CDR1 and CDR2: MDHEN and SYDVKM. The CDR3 has 15 amino acids. The CDR3 loop is CASSIAGSSYNEQFF. The CDR3 DNA reads as TGTGCCAGCAGCATAGCGGGAAGCTCCTACAATGAGCAGTTCTTT. Looking up the rest from reference TRBV28 and TRBJ2-1 gives the full variable domain: DVKVTQSSRYLVKRTGEKVFLECVQDMDHENMFWYRQDPGLGLRLIYFSYDVKMKEKGDIPEGYSVSREKKERFSLILESASTNQTSMYLCASSIAGSSYNEQFFGPGTRLTVL.

The chain couples TRBV11-2 to TRBJ2-5; D unresolved. V lost 2 bases and J 0 bases, leaving 16 bases between the germline ends. The CDR3 is 17 residues long. Per germline, CDR1 SGHAT and CDR2 FQNNGV. The CDR3 bases are TGTGCCAGCAGCTTATCTTTTCTATGGCTGGACCAAGAGACCCAGTACTTC. Amino acid sequence: CASSLSFLWLDQETQYF.

The V and J genes are TRBV27 and TRBJ2-4; 9 bases are a match to TRBD1. Germline-derived CDR1 and CDR2 are MNHEY and SMNVEV (reference sequence). With 1 base clipped from V and 4 bases from J, the junction kept 5 bases outside the gene matches. CDR3 length: 16 residues. CDR3 sequence: CASSLFWGTGKNIQYF. In DNA form, the CDR3 reads TGTGCCAGCAGTTTATTCTGGGGGACAGGGAAAAACATTCAGTACTTC.

This clonotype was detected a few times. The chain joins TRBV19 to TRBJ1-2, with D uncertain. V lost 1 base, J lost 3 bases, and 6 bases lay in between. Germline V gene lookup returns CDR1 LNHDA and CDR2 SQIVND (reference sequence). The CDR3 has 13 residues. The CDR3 bases are TGTGCCAGTAGTATAGGAGGGTACTATGGCTACACCTTC. It specifies CASSIGGYYGYTF.

Only a few counts were recorded for this clonotype. The chain is built from TRBV18 and TRBJ2-7; D is undetermined. This CDR3 region has 13 residues. V lost 3 bases and J 2 bases, leaving 8 bases between the germline ends. Germline V gene sequence: CDR1 KGHSH, CDR2 LQKENI. This chain's CDR3 is CASSPYSTYEQYF. As DNA, the CDR3 is TGTGCCAGCTCACCCTACTCAACCTACGAGCAGTACTTC.

The V and J genes are TRBV18 and TRBJ2-7, with 7 bases identical to TRBD1. CDR3 length: 14 residues. Looked up from germline, CDR1 is KGHSH and CDR2 is LQKENI. The V segment lost 5 bases and the J segment 4 bases; nucleotides outside the gene matches: 8. The CDR3 nucleotides are TGTGCCAGCTCAACCACAGGGGCTGGATACGAGCAGTACTTC. Translated, it gives CASSTTGAGYEQYF.

This clonotype was seen only a few times. The V and J genes are TRBV14 and TRBJ1-2; D is possibly TRBD1 (5 bases). The CDR3 contains 14 residues. Germline V lookup: CDR1 SGHDN, CDR2 FVKESK. The V end lost 4 bases, the J end lost 9 bases, and 18 bases lay between the germline ends. As DNA, the CDR3 is TGTGCCAGCAGCCCCCTTGGCGGGGGATCAAGCTACACCTTC. As protein: CASSPLGGGSSYTF.

The J gene is TRBJ2-2, the V gene TRBV11-2, with 7 bases fitting TRBD1. The ends lost 2 bases at V and 1 base at J; junction bases unmatched: 10. Germline V CDR1 and CDR2: SGHAT, FQNNGV. The CDR3 has 18 residues. DNA for the CDR3: TGTGCCAGCAGCTTAAAGGCTGCAGGACAGGAGAACACCGGGGAGCTGTTTTTT. As protein: CASSLKAAGQENTGELFF.